The 22 T cell receptor beta chains below were found in one sample sequenced in a study of T cell clonotyping in hematopoietic cell transplantation. TCRdb's copy holds only in-frame clones and misses some; the assay was immunoSEQ multiplex PCR. The table lists roughly 13,000 clones, about nine tenths of them singletons, with approximately 7.8% in the top ten. Sequenced material: PBMCs, taken 100 days after allogeneic stem cell transplant. Every receptor here comes from a female patient aged 45-60 years who had an allogeneic stem cell transplant from an unrelated donor, so the T cells may come from the graft donor. Some clones in this sample may be carry-over from other donors' samples.

The rearrangement links TRBV29-1 to TRBJ1-1, with D hard to call. The germline V gene has CDR1 SQVTM and CDR2 ANQGSEA. The CDR3 runs to 13 residues. Trimming took 6 bases from V and 0 from J, leaving 11 bases between them. Written as DNA, the CDR3 is TGCAGCGTAAGCAGGAGGATGAACACTGAAGCTTTCTTT. Translation: CSVSRRMNTEAFF.

This sequence joins TRBV4-2 and TRBJ2-5, with D maybe TRBD2 (6 bases). The CDR3 totals 12 residues. V lost 5 bases to trimming and J lost 7 bases, with 11 bases between them. Germline CDR1 LGHNA, CDR2 YNFKEQ. The chain's CDR3 is CASSGGEATQYF. For the CDR3, the DNA is TGTGCCAGCAGCGGAGGGGAAGCGACCCAGTACTTC.

The chain couples TRBV19 to TRBJ1-4, with a possible D match to TRBD1 (5 bases). The CDR3 totals 13 residues. Trimming removed 5 bases at V and 8 bases at J, with 12 bases between. Germline V gene sequence: CDR1 LNHDA, CDR2 SQIVND (reference sequence). The chain's CDR3 is CASSRGYHEKLFF. CDR3 coding DNA: TGTGCCAGTAGTCGGGGGTACCACGAAAAACTGTTTTTT.

The rearrangement joins TRBV7-6 to TRBJ2-5, with TRBD1 matching 8 bases. This CDR3 region has 15 residues. V shed 0 bases, J shed 4 bases, and the junction held 4 bases outside the gene matches. The germline CDR1 and CDR2 sequences are SGHVS and FNYEAQ. The DNA of the CDR3 is TGTGCCAGCAGCTTAGCCGGGACAGGTGGAGAGACCCAGTACTTC. Its protein is CASSLAGTGGETQYF.

V gene TRBV5-1 combines with J gene TRBJ1-1, with D tentatively TRBD1 (6 bases). The V gene lost 2 bases and the J gene lost 3 bases, with 11 bases spanning the gap. Per germline, CDR1 SGHRS and CDR2 YFSETQ. This CDR3 has 14 residues. The CDR3 here is CASSLQGQHTEAFF. The CDR3 DNA follows: TGCGCCAGCAGCTTACAAGGACAGCACACTGAAGCTTTCTTT.

This chain connects TRBV6-5 to TRBJ1-1; possibly TRBD1 for D (5 bases). The CDR3 is made up of 13 amino acids. Per germline, CDR1 MNHEY and CDR2 SVGAGI. Trimming took 6 bases from V and 0 from J, leaving 8 bases between them. The CDR3 region is CASRRGVNTEAFF. The CDR3 region has the DNA TGTGCCAGCAGGAGGGGCGTGAACACTGAAGCTTTCTTT.

The gene calls are TRBV7-2 and TRBJ1-1; no definite D call. The germline gives CDR1 SGHTA, CDR2 FQGNSA. Trimming stripped 5 bases from V and 7 bases from J, with 8 bases between. The CDR3 runs 11 residues. This CDR3 is CASSQLNEAFF. Written as DNA, the CDR3 is TGTGCCAGCAGCCAACTAAATGAAGCTTTCTTT.

V is TRBV11-2 and J is TRBJ2-7, with 8 bases identical to TRBD1. The CDR3 loop spans 14 amino acids. V was pared by 4 bases and J by 5 bases, with 7 bases of the junction left unmatched. The germline gives CDR1 SGHAT, CDR2 FQNNGV. The CDR3 loop is CASSSDRGAHEQYF. DNA for the CDR3: TGTGCCAGCAGCTCCGACAGGGGAGCCCACGAGCAGTACTTC. Variable domain in full (rest from reference TRBV11-2 and TRBJ2-7): EAGVAQSPRYKIIEKRQSVAFWCNPISGHATLYWYQQILGQGPKLLIQFQNNGVVDDSQLPKDRFSAERLKGVDSTLKIQPAKLEDSAVYLCASSSDRGAHEQYFGPGTRLTVT.

The gene calls are TRBV10-3 and TRBJ2-1; D remains unclear. V lost 11 bases and J lost 0, with 11 bases in between. Per germline, CDR1 ENHRY and CDR2 SYGVKD. This CDR3 has 13 amino acids. The CDR3: CAGNLHSYNEQFF. The CDR3 DNA reads TGTGCCGGCAACCTCCACTCCTACAATGAGCAGTTCTTC.

This clone was detected only a few times. A junction end diverges from the germline sequence, so it may reflect a read error. This rearrangement joins TRBV28 to TRBJ2-1; D is unclear. Per the germline V gene, CDR1 is MDHEN and CDR2 is SYDVKM. The CDR3 loop spans 11 amino acids. Written as DNA, the CDR3 is TGTGCCAGCAGTTACCCAGAACAGAAGATCTTC. It translates to CASSYPEQKIF.

The chain couples TRBV10-3 to TRBJ2-1, with a possible D match to TRBD2 (5 bases). CDR1 is ENHRY and CDR2 is SYGVKD in the germline V gene. Between the trimmed V and J ends, which lost 10 bases and 7 bases, there was a span of 11 bases. The CDR3 length is 11 residues. CDR3 loop: CANGIANEQFF. For the CDR3, the DNA is TGTGCCAACGGTATAGCGAATGAGCAGTTCTTC.

DNA of the CDR3: TGTGCCAGCAGCTCCGAGGGGCTCTCTCATCCCTACGAGCAGTACTTC. As protein: CASSSEGLSHPYEQYF. The chain uses TRBV5-6 and TRBJ2-7, with D tentatively TRBD1 or TRBD2 (5 bases each). Deletions cut 3 bases from V and 2 bases from J, with 18 bases between. The germline gives CDR1 SGHDT, CDR2 YYEEEE. The CDR3 is 16 amino acids. Drawing the rest from reference TRBV5-6 and TRBJ2-7, the complete variable domain is DAGVTQSPTHLIKTRGQQVTLRCSPKSGHDTVSWYQQALGQGPQFIFQYYEEEERQRGNFPDRFSGHQFPNYSSELNVNALLLGDSALYLCASSSEGLSHPYEQYFGPGTRLTVT.

There are a few counts of this clone. This chain uses TRBV6-5 with TRBJ1-4, with D maybe TRBD1 (5 bases). V gave up 6 bases and J gave up 5 bases, with 13 bases separating them. CDR1 MNHEY and CDR2 SVGAGI come from the germline V gene. This CDR3 has 14 amino acids. The CDR3 reads CASRGVTGNEKLFF. The CDR3 DNA follows: TGTGCCAGCAGAGGGGTAACGGGCAATGAAAAACTGTTTTTT.

The chain has TRBV25-1 and TRBJ1-1, with D uncertain. Germline V lookup: CDR1 MGHDK, CDR2 SYGVNS. The CDR3 has 14 residues. The V end lost 3 bases, the J end lost 0 bases, and 8 bases lay between the germline ends. CDR3 in amino acids: CASSDQTVNTEAFF. The CDR3 region has the DNA TGTGCCAGCAGTGACCAGACTGTGAACACTGAAGCTTTCTTT.

The chain is built from TRBV4-1 and TRBJ2-5; tentative D call: TRBD2 (5 bases). V shed 0 bases and J shed 4 bases, with 18 bases lying between them. Germline loops: CDR1 MGHRA, CDR2 YSYEKL. The CDR3 extends over 17 amino acids. Here the CDR3 DNA reads TGCGCCAGCAGCCAAGATCTTGGGCCGAGGCGGGTAGAGACCCAGTACTTC. This sequence encodes CASSQDLGPRRVETQYF.

The rearrangement uses TRBV19 and TRBJ1-1; no clear D gene. The CDR3 contains 14 residues. Germline V gene sequence: CDR1 LNHDA, CDR2 SQIVND (reference sequence). Trimming pared 6 bases from V and 3 bases from J, leaving 14 bases between. CDR3 loop: CASSEGGPYTEAFF. For the CDR3, the DNA is TGTGCCAGTAGCGAGGGAGGGCCCTACACTGAAGCTTTCTTT.

The V and J genes are TRBV27 and TRBJ1-5; D gene uncertain. Germline lookup yields CDR1 MNHEY and CDR2 SMNVEV (reference sequence). V lost 0 bases, J lost 5 bases, and 5 bases lay in between. This CDR3 comprises 13 residues. The CDR3 sequence: CASSLSGHQPQHF. The CDR3 bases are TGTGCCAGCAGTTTATCCGGGCATCAGCCCCAGCATTTT.

This chain uses TRBV12-1 with TRBJ2-7; the D call TRBD1 from the table was never checked on the DNA. TRBV12-1 constitutes a pseudogene. There are 13 residues in the CDR3. CDR3 region: CASSPVTSYEQYV. The DNA for the CDR3 is TGTGCCAGCAGCCCAGTGACATCGTACGAGCAGTACGTC.

V usage is TRBV19 and J usage is TRBJ1-5, with D possibly TRBD1 on 5 matching bases. Germline V gene data show CDR1 as LNHDA and CDR2 as SQIVND (reference sequence). V was pared by 5 bases and J by 6 bases, with 11 bases between. The CDR3 is 13 residues long. The CDR3 spells CASSGQGLQPQHF. The CDR3 DNA reads TGTGCCAGTAGTGGTCAGGGACTTCAGCCCCAGCATTTT.

The rearrangement joins TRBV5-6 to TRBJ2-7, with no clear D. The CDR3 is 14 residues long. The germline CDR1 and CDR2 sequences are SGHDT and YYEEEE. V lost 1 base, J lost 3 bases, and 11 bases lay in between. The CDR3 sequence: CASSLYLGNYEQYF. The CDR3 bases are TGTGCCAGCAGCTTGTATCTAGGGAACTACGAGCAGTACTTC.

This clone was seen a single time. This chain uses TRBV5-1 with TRBJ1-1; D is ambiguous. Trimming cost V 5 bases and J 11 bases, with 13 bases left between them. This CDR3 has 11 amino acids. From germline, CDR1 is SGHRS and CDR2 YFSETQ. The CDR3 spells CASRVGVDAFF. As DNA, the CDR3 is TGCGCCAGCAGGGTCGGGGTTGACGCTTTCTTT.

V and J are TRBV18 and TRBJ2-2; D uncertain. Trimming left V 0 bases short and J 0 bases short, with 11 bases between. The CDR3 is 17 amino acids. Germline CDR1 is KGHSH and CDR2 is LQKENI. The CDR3 sequence: CASSPPVGITNTGELFF. In nucleotides, the CDR3 is TGTGCCAGCTCACCACCGGTGGGAATCACGAACACCGGGGAGCTGTTTTTT.